The rows below give T cell receptor beta chains drawn from one sample of a study of shared clonotypes between healthy human individuals. This table comes from immunoSEQ multiplex PCR, and its TCRdb copy is limited to in-frame clones, with some not included. The sample holds millions of clones, approximately 92% seen once. The sample consisted of naive CD4+ T cells sorted from blood. Every receptor here comes from a man between 18 and 35 years old in good health. Both conserved end residues are part of each CDR3. A D gene is named only where the DNA matches it firmly. A clone size is listed for some rows: how often the clone was seen (once, few, many), or a class if it is expanded.

clone_size | j_call | d_call | v_call | cdr3_aa | cdr3_nt
once | TRBJ1-5 | TRBD1 | TRBV5-1 | CASSIVTGGNQPQHF | TGCGCCAGCAGCATAGTTACAGGGGGCAATCAGCCCCAGCATTTT
few | TRBJ1-1 | NA | TRBV6-1 | CASGAPMNTEAFF | TGTGCCAGTGGAGCTCCAATGAACACTGAAGCTTTCTTT
NA | TRBJ1-1 | NA | TRBV14 | CASSRFRTMNTEAFF | TGTGCCAGCAGCCGTTTCCGGACGATGAACACTGAAGCTTTCTTT
once | TRBJ1-2 | NA | TRBV7-9 | CASSPKGGSWQANYGYTF | TGTGCCAGCAGCCCCAAGGGGGGGTCATGGCAGGCCAACTATGGCTACACCTTC
NA | TRBJ2-7 | NA | TRBV10-2 | CASSESRTGWHEQYF | TGCGCCAGCAGTGAGTCTCGTACAGGGTGGCACGAGCAGTACTTC
NA | TRBJ2-1 | TRBD2 | TRBV5-1 | CASSLGAAGEQFF | TGCGCCAGCAGCTTGGGGGCAGCGGGAGAGCAGTTCTTC
NA | TRBJ2-7 | NA | TRBV30 | CAWSVGGYEQYF | TGTGCCTGGAGTGTGGGTGGATACGAGCAGTACTTC
NA | TRBJ2-3 | TRBD2 | TRBV7-8 | CASSLIGSGRTDTQYF | TGTGCCAGCAGCTTAATAGGTAGCGGGCGCACAGATACGCAGTATTTT
NA | TRBJ2-3 | TRBD1 | TRBV11-2 | CASSDGQGRDTQYF | TGTGCCAGCAGCGACGGACAGGGACGAGATACGCAGTATTTT
NA | TRBJ2-3 | NA | TRBV5-1 | CASSSNTQDTDTQYF | TGCGCCAGCAGCTCCAACACGCAGGACACAGATACGCAGTATTTT
NA | TRBJ2-1 | TRBD2 | TRBV11-3 | CASRAGPSYNEQFF | TGTGCCAGCAGAGCGGGACCCTCCTACAATGAGCAGTTCTTC
NA | TRBJ1-1 | TRBD1 | TRBV7-2 | CASAQGARTEAFF | TGTGCCAGCGCTCAGGGGGCGCGGACTGAAGCTTTCTTT
NA | TRBJ2-3 | NA | TRBV9 | CASSVYRGTQYF | TGTGCCAGCAGCGTTTATCGGGGTACGCAGTATTTT
NA | TRBJ2-1 | NA | TRBV5-1 | CASSSGTGSHNEQFF | TGCGCCAGCAGCTCGGGAACAGGGTCACACAATGAGCAGTTCTTC
NA | TRBJ2-1 | TRBD2 | TRBV30 | CAWSRTSGFYNEQFF | TGTGCCTGGAGTAGAACTAGCGGATTCTACAATGAGCAGTTCTTC
NA | TRBJ1-1 | NA | TRBV28 | CASSLGTLWYTEAFF | TGTGCCAGCAGTTTAGGGACACTCTGGTACACTGAAGCTTTCTTT
few | TRBJ1-1 | NA | TRBV5-4 | CASSPSWNTEAFF | TGTGCCAGCAGCCCTAGTTGGAACACTGAAGCTTTCTTT
NA | TRBJ1-2 | NA | TRBV28 | CASSWESYGYTF | TGTGCCAGCAGTTGGGAAAGCTATGGCTACACCTTC
NA | TRBJ2-1 | NA | TRBV5-8 | CASSATNLKDEQFF | TGTGCCAGCAGCGCCACAAACCTTAAGGATGAGCAGTTCTTC
NA | TRBJ2-3 | TRBD2 | TRBV7-9 | CASSSPSGRKGTDTQYF | TGTGCCAGCAGCTCCCCTAGCGGGAGGAAGGGAACAGATACGCAGTATTTT
NA | TRBJ2-7 | TRBD1 | TRBV19 | CASSTFSGGEQYF | TGTGCCAGTAGTACATTTTCAGGGGGCGAGCAGTACTTC
NA | TRBJ1-2 | NA | TRBV20-1 | CRPQNDRTFF | TGCCGCCCACAAAATGACAGGACCTTCTTC
NA | TRBJ2-7 | TRBD1 | TRBV7-9 | CASSRGLAYEQYF | TGTGCCAGTTCCAGGGGGTTAGCCTACGAGCAGTACTTC
NA | TRBJ2-5 | TRBD1 | TRBV11-2 | CASRQGAQETQYF | TGTGCCAGCAGACAGGGGGCCCAAGAGACCCAGTACTTC
NA | TRBJ2-5 | TRBD1 | TRBV23-1 | CASSRTGEGETQYF | TGCGCCAGCAGTCGGACAGGGGAAGGAGAGACCCAGTACTTC
NA | TRBJ1-4 | NA | TRBV5-8 | CASRGRGREKLFF | TGTGCCAGCAGGGGACGGGGCCGTGAAAAACTGTTTTTT
NA | TRBJ2-2 | NA | TRBV5-1 | CASSWGPGYTGELFF | TGCGCCAGCAGCTGGGGTCCAGGGTACACCGGGGAGCTGTTTTTT
NA | TRBJ1-2 | NA | TRBV6-1 | CASSALNNYGYTF | TGTGCCAGCAGTGCCCTAAATAACTATGGCTACACCTTC
NA | TRBJ2-7 | NA | TRBV27 | CASSPGRVSYEQYF | TGTGCCAGCAGTCCAGGACGGGTTTCCTACGAGCAGTACTTC
NA | TRBJ2-5 | NA | TRBV9 | CASTPRGGRGQETQYF | TGTGCCAGCACCCCGAGGGGGGGAAGGGGGCAAGAGACCCAGTACTTC
NA | TRBJ1-6 | NA | TRBV5-6 | CASSMDRNSPLHF | TGTGCCAGCAGCATGGACAGAAATTCACCCCTCCACTTT
few | TRBJ1-1 | NA | TRBV30 | CAWRAGATEAFF | TGTGCCTGGAGGGCGGGGGCCACTGAAGCTTTCTTT
NA | TRBJ2-2 | NA | TRBV7-3 | CASSSRAGTGELFF | TGTGCCAGCAGCTCTCGGGCCGGCACCGGGGAGCTGTTTTTT
NA | TRBJ2-7 | TRBD2 | TRBV5-1 | CASSLADREGRGEQYF | TGCGCCAGCAGCTTGGCCGACCGGGAGGGCCGGGGCGAGCAGTACTTC
NA | TRBJ2-3 | TRBD1 | TRBV5-1 | CASSPSPSRGFADTQYF | TGCGCCAGCAGCCCGTCCCCAAGCAGGGGGTTTGCAGATACGCAGTATTTT
NA | TRBJ2-1 | TRBD2 | TRBV5-1 | CASSSVLAGGPHEQFF | TGCGCCAGCAGCTCCGTCCTAGCGGGAGGGCCACATGAGCAGTTCTTC
NA | TRBJ2-5 | TRBD1 | TRBV5-1 | CASSLVSPGQGQETQYF | TGCGCCAGCAGCTTGGTTTCGCCGGGACAGGGACAAGAGACCCAGTACTTC
NA | TRBJ2-7 | NA | TRBV6-5 | CASSYTGAGPSYEQYF | TGTGCCAGCAGTTACACGGGGGCCGGGCCATCCTACGAGCAGTACTTC
NA | TRBJ1-6 | NA | TRBV4-2 | CASSQDLRQYNSPLHF | TGTGCCAGCAGCCAAGATTTGAGACAGTATAATTCACCCCTCCACTTT
NA | TRBJ2-7 | TRBD1 | TRBV9 | CASSVGDRGFYEQYF | TGTGCCAGCAGCGTCGGGGACAGGGGATTCTACGAGCAGTACTTC
NA | TRBJ2-5 | TRBD1 | TRBV15 | CATSRGTTGVETQYF | TGTGCCACCAGCAGAGGAACTACAGGGGTAGAGACCCAGTACTTC
NA | TRBJ1-2 | TRBD1 | TRBV7-9 | CASSRQGSNYGYTF | TGTGCCAGCAGCCGACAGGGATCTAACTATGGCTACACCTTC
once | TRBJ1-6 | NA | TRBV23-1 | CASSQNPPDLIAYNSPLHF | TGCGCCAGCAGTCAGAACCCCCCCGACCTAATCGCCTATAATTCACCCCTCCACTTT
NA | TRBJ2-3 | NA | TRBV7-8 | CASSLAGQFTDTQYF | TGTGCCAGCAGCTTAGCGGGGCAGTTCACAGATACGCAGTATTTT
NA | TRBJ2-3 | TRBD2 | TRBV7-3 | CASSPGLAGRSPDTQYF | TGTGCCAGCAGCCCGGGACTAGCGGGGAGATCGCCAGATACGCAGTATTTT
NA | TRBJ1-4 | NA | TRBV30 | CAWSVVRQNEKLFF | TGTGCCTGGAGTGTTGTCAGGCAGAATGAAAAACTGTTTTTT
NA | TRBJ2-1 | TRBD2 | TRBV30 | CAWSGLAGSYNEQFF | TGTGCCTGGAGTGGGCTAGCGGGGTCATACAATGAGCAGTTCTTC
NA | TRBJ2-7 | TRBD2 | TRBV10-2 | CASRTSGRSYEQYF | TGCGCCAGCAGGACTAGCGGGAGGTCCTACGAGCAGTACTTC
NA | TRBJ2-6 | NA | TRBV18 | CASSPISSGANVLTF | TGTGCCAGCTCGCCTATTAGCTCTGGGGCCAACGTCCTGACTTTC
few | TRBJ2-6 | NA | TRBV30 | CAWSVGSGANVLTF | TGTGCCTGGAGTGTTGGCTCTGGGGCCAACGTCCTGACTTTC
NA | TRBJ1-4 | NA | TRBV5-1 | CASSPEGLANEKLFF | TGCGCCAGCAGCCCCGAGGGGCTAGCTAATGAAAAACTGTTTTTT
NA | TRBJ2-7 | TRBD1 | TRBV27 | CASSLLGGAEQYF | TGTGCCAGCAGTTTATTAGGGGGCGCCGAGCAGTACTTC
once | TRBJ2-3 | NA | TRBV25-1 | CASSLPSAGARDTQYF | TGTGCCAGCAGTCTTCCCTCGGCAGGGGCAAGAGATACGCAGTATTTT
NA | TRBJ2-5 | TRBD1 | TRBV10-2 | CASSEPRTGAQETQYF | TGCGCCAGCAGTGAGCCCCGGACAGGGGCACAAGAGACCCAGTACTTC